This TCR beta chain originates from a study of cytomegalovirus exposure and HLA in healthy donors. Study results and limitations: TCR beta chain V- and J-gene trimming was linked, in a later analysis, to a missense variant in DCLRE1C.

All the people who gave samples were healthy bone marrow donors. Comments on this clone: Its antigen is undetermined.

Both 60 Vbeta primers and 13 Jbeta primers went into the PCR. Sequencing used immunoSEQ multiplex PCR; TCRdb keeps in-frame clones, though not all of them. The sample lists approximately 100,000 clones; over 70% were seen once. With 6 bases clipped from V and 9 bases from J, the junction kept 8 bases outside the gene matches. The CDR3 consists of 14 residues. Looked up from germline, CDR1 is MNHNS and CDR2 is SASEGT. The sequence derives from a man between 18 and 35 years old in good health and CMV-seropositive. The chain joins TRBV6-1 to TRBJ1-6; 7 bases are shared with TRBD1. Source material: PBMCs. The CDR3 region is CASRGQSGSSPLHF. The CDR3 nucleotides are TGTGCCAGCAGGGGACAGTCCGGCAGTTCACCCCTCCACTTT.